This record concerns one T cell receptor beta chain sequence. Its specificity is not known. This sample is part of a study of blood T cells in healthy people across ages. General study findings and limits: Leaving the PBMCs unsorted stopped any conclusive comparison of naive versus antigen-experienced cells.

A second roughly 6 to 12 cycle PCR used barcoded and J-beta primers. Each TCR beta cDNA got a 12-nucleotide random molecular identifier. Each CDR3 protein gets one entry after TCRdb re-called the 5' RACE reads with MiXCR. The sample has 1.4 million to 1.5 million distinct CDR3 sequences, around 39% seen once. CDR1 and CDR2 from the germline V gene are MNHNY and SVGAGI (reference sequence). After removal of 6 bases from V and 5 bases from J, the junction contained 14 bases not matched to a gene. This CDR3 has 16 amino acids. The gene calls are TRBV6-6 and TRBJ2-7, with 9 nucleotides matching TRBD1. The sequenced sample was blood. The receptor was derived from a woman in her late teens or twenties in good health. The DNA of the CDR3 is TGTGCCAGCAGGCTGATACAGGGGGCGCGTGGGGACGAGCAGTACTTC. As protein: CASRLIQGARGDEQYF.